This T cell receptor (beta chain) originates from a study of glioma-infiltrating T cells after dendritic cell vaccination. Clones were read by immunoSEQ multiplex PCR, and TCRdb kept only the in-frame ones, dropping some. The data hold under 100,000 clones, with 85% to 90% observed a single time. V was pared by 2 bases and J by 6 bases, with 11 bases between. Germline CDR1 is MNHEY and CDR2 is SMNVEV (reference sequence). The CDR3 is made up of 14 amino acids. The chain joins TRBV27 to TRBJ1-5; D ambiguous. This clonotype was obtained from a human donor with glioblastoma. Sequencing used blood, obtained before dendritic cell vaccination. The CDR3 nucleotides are TGTGCCAGCAGTTTAGCGAGGGCTGGTCAGCCCCAGCATTTT. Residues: CASSLARAGQPQHF.